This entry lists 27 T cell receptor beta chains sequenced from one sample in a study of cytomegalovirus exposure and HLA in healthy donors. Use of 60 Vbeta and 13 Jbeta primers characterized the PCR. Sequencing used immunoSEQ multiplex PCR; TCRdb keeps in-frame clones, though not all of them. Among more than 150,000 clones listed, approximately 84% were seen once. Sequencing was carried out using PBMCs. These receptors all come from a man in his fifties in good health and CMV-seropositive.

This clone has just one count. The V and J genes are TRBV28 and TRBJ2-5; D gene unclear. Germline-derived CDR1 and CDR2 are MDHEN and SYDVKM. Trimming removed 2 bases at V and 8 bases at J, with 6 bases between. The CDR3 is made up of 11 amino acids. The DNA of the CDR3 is TGTGCCAGCAGTTTAAGAGAAACCCAGTACTTC. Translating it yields CASSLRETQYF. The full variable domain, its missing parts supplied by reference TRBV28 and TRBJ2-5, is DVKVTQSSRYLVKRTGEKVFLECVQDMDHENMFWYRQDPGLGLRLIYFSYDVKMKEKGDIPEGYSVSREKKERFSLILESASTNQTSMYLCASSLRETQYFGPGTRLLVL.

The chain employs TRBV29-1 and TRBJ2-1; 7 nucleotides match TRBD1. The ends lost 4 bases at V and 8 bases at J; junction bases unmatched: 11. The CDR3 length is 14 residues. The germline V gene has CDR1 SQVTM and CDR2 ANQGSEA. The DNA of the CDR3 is TGCAGCGTTGCAGTGAGGACAGGCCAGGATGAGCAGTTCTTC. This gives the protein CSVAVRTGQDEQFF.

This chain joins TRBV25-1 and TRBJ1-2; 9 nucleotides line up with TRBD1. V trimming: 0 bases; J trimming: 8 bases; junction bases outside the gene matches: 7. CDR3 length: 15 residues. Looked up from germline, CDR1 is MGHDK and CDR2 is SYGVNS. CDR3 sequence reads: CASSEYRTGGAGYTF. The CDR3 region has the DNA TGTGCCAGCAGTGAATATCGAACAGGGGGCGCGGGCTACACCTTC.

CDR3 sequence reads: CASSPRGAPYNEQFF. The CDR3 DNA follows: TGTGCCAGCAGCCCTCGGGGGGCCCCCTACAATGAGCAGTTCTTC. The V and J genes are TRBV14 and TRBJ2-1, with D perhaps TRBD2 (7 bases). This CDR3 comprises 15 residues. V was clipped by 4 bases and J by 2 bases, with 12 bases between them. CDR1 is SGHDN, CDR2 FVKESK, per germline.

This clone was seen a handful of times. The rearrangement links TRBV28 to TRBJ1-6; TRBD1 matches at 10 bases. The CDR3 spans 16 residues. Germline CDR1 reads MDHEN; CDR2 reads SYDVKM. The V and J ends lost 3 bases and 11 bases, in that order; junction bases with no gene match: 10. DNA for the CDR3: TGTGCCAGCAGTTTTGGGATCGGGACAGGGGTAACACCCCTCCACTTT. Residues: CASSFGIGTGVTPLHF.

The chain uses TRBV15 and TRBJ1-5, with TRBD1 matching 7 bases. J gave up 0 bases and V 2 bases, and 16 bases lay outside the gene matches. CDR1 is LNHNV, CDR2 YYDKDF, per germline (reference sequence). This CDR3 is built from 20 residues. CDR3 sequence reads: CATSRFQGADRVYSNQPQHF. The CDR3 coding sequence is TGTGCCACCAGCAGATTCCAAGGGGCCGACAGGGTTTATAGCAATCAGCCCCAGCATTTT.

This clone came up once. In nucleotides, the CDR3 is TGTGCCAGCAGCTCTACGACAGGGAGAGGCTACACCTTC. Translation gives CASSSTTGRGYTF. The chain links TRBV11-2 to TRBJ1-2; the match to TRBD1 covers 7 bases. The CDR3 runs to 13 residues. V gave up 4 bases and J gave up 8 bases; unmatched junction bases: 7. Germline V gene data show CDR1 as SGHAT and CDR2 as FQNNGV.

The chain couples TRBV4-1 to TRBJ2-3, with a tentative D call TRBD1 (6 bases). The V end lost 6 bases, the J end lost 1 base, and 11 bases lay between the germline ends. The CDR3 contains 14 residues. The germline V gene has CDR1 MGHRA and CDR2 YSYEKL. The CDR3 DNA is TGCGCCAGCAGGGCTCGGACAGGCACAGATACGCAGTATTTT. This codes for CASRARTGTDTQYF.

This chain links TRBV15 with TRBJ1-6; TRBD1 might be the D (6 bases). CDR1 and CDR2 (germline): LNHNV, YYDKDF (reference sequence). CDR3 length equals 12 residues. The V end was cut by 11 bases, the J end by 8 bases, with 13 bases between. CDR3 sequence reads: CASGTPDSPLHF. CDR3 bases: TGTGCCTCCGGGACACCCGATTCACCCCTCCACTTT.

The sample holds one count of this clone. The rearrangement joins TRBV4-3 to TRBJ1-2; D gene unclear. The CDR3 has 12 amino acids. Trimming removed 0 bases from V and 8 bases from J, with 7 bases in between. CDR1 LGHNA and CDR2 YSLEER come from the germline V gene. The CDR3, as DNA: TGCGCCAGCAGCCAAGATGAGCGAGGCTACACCTTC. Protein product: CASSQDERGYTF.

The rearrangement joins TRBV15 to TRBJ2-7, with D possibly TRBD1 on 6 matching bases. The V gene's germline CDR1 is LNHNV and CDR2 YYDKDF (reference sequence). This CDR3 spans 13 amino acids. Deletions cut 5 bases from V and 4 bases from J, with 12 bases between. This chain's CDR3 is CATSEIQGYEQYF. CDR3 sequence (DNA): TGTGCCACCAGCGAGATACAGGGATACGAGCAGTACTTC.

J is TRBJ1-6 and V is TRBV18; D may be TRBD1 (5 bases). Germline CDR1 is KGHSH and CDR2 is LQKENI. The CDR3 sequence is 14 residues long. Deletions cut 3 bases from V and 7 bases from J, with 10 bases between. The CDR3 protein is CASSPQGGNSPLHF. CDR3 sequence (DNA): TGTGCCAGCTCACCTCAGGGCGGAAATTCACCCCTCCACTTT.

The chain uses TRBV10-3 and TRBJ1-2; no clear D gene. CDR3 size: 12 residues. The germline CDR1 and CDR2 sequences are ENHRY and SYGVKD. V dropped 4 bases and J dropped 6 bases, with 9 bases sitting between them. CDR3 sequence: CAISALADGYTF. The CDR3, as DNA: TGTGCCATCAGTGCTCTGGCGGATGGCTACACCTTC.

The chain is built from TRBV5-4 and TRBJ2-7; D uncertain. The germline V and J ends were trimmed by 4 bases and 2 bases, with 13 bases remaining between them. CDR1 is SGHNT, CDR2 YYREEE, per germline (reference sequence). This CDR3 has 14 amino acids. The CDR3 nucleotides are TGTGCCAGCAGCGGTAAAACCGGAGCCTACGAGCAGTACTTC. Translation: CASSGKTGAYEQYF.

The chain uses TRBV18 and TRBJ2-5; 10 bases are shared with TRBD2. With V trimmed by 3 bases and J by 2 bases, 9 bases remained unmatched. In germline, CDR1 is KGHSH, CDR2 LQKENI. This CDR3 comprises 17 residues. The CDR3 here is CASSPRRLAGEQETQYF. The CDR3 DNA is TGTGCCAGCTCACCTCGTCGGCTAGCGGGGGAACAAGAGACCCAGTACTTC.

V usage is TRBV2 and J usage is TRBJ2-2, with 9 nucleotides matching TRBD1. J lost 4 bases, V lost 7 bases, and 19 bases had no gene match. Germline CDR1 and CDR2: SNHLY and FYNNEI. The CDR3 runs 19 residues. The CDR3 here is CASKFTPDRGLPPTGELFF. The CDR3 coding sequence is TGTGCCAGCAAGTTTACCCCGGACAGGGGACTACCCCCCACCGGGGAGCTGTTTTTT.

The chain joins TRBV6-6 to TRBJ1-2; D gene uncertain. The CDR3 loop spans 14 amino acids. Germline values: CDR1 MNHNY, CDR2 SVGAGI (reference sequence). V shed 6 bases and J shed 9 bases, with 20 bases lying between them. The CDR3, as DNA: TGTGCCAGCAGCACCGGTGCCGCGGGAGTGCGCTACACCTTC. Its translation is CASSTGAAGVRYTF.

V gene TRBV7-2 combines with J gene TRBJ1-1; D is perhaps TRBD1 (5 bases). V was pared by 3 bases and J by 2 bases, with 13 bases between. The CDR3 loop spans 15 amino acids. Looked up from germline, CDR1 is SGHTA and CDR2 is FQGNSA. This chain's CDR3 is CASSFQGWINTEAFF. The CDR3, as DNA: TGTGCCAGCAGCTTTCAGGGTTGGATCAACACTGAAGCTTTCTTT.

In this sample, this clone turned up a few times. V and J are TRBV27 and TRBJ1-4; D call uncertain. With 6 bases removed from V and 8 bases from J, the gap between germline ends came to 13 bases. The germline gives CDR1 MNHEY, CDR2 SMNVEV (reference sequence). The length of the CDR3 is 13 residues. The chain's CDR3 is CASRATEREKLFF. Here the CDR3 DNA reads TGTGCCAGCAGGGCGACGGAGAGGGAAAAACTGTTTTTT.

This CDR3 is CAWSALPGLGYTF. The CDR3 coding sequence is TGTGCCTGGAGTGCACTACCCGGACTTGGCTACACCTTC. The chain employs TRBV30 and TRBJ1-2; D call uncertain. Germline V gives CDR1 GTSNPN, CDR2 SVGIG (reference sequence). The CDR3 runs to 13 residues. V was cut by 1 base and J by 7 bases, with 13 bases left in between.

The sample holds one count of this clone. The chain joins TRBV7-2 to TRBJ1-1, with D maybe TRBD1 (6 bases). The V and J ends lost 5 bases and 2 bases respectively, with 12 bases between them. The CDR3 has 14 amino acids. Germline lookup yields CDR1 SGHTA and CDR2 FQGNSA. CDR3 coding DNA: TGTGCCAGCAGCCGACGGGGGGGCAACACTGAAGCTTTCTTT. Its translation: CASSRRGGNTEAFF.

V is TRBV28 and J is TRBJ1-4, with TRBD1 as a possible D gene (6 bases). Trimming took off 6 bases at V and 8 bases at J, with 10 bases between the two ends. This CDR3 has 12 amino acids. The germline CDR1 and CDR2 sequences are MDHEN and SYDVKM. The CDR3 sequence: CASSWGGEKLFF. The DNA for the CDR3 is TGTGCCAGCAGCTGGGGGGGCGAAAAACTGTTTTTT.

The CDR3 protein is CASRGQRLAKNIQYF. CDR3 DNA sequence: TGTGCCAGCCGGGGACAACGACTAGCCAAAAACATTCAGTACTTC. The gene calls are TRBV2 and TRBJ2-4; D is perhaps TRBD1 (6 bases). V shed 8 bases and J shed 0 bases, with 14 bases lying between them. The CDR3 spans 15 residues. Looked up from germline, CDR1 is SNHLY and CDR2 is FYNNEI.

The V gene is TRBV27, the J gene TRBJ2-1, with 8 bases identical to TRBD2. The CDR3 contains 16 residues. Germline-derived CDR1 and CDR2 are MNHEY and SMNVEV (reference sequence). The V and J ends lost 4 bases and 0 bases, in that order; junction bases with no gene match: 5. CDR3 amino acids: CASSWSGGNSYNEQFF. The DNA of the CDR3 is TGTGCCAGCAGTTGGAGCGGGGGTAACTCCTACAATGAGCAGTTCTTC.

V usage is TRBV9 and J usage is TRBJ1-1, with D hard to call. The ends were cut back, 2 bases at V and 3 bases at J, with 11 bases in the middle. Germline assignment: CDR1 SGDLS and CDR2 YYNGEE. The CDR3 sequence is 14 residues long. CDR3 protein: CASSVKWADTEAFF. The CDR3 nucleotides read TGTGCCAGCAGCGTCAAGTGGGCAGACACTGAAGCTTTCTTT.

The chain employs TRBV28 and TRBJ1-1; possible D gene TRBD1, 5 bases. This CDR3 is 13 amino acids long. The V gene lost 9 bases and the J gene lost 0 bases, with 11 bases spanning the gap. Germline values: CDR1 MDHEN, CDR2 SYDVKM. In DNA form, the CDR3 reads TGTGCCAGGGGGGGTCAGTTGAACACTGAAGCTTTCTTT. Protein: CARGGQLNTEAFF. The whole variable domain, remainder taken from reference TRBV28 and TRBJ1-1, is DVKVTQSSRYLVKRTGEKVFLECVQDMDHENMFWYRQDPGLGLRLIYFSYDVKMKEKGDIPEGYSVSREKKERFSLILESASTNQTSMYLCARGGQLNTEAFFGQGTRLTVV.

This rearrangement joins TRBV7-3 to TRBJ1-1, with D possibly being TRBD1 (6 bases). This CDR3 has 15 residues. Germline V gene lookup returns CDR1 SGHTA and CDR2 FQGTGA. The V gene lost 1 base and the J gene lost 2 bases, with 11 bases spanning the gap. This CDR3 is CASSLNARGNTEAFF. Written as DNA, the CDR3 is TGTGCCAGCAGCTTAAACGCCAGGGGCAACACTGAAGCTTTCTTT.